These 31 T cell receptor beta chains were sequenced from one sample in a study of T cells and Merkel cell carcinoma outcomes. Sequencing used immunoSEQ multiplex PCR; TCRdb keeps in-frame clones, though not all of them. In the table there are 9,500 to 15,000 clones, nearly 97% of which are singletons. Specimen: tumor tissue from Merkel cell carcinoma. The receptors come from a human donor with Merkel cell carcinoma.

V usage is TRBV4-1 and J usage is TRBJ2-6; 15 bases line up with TRBD2. This CDR3 comprises 19 residues. Trimming cost V 1 base and J 4 bases; bases outside gene matches: 5. Germline assignment: CDR1 MGHRA and CDR2 YSYEKL. The CDR3 DNA reads as TGCGCCAGCAGCCAAGTTGGACTAGCGGGAGGGCAAGGGGCCAACGTCCTGACTTTC. It translates to CASSQVGLAGGQGANVLTF.

The chain has TRBV7-2 and TRBJ2-5, with TRBD2 matching 7 bases. V was clipped by 7 bases and J by 0 bases; unmatched bases: 11. Germline-derived CDR1 and CDR2 are SGHTA and FQGNSA. The CDR3 loop spans 16 amino acids. The CDR3 nucleotides read TGTGCCAGCACCAAAGGGGCGGGAGAGCACCAAGAGACCCAGTACTTC. Translated, it gives CASTKGAGEHQETQYF.

The gene calls are TRBV7-2 and TRBJ2-1; D remains ambiguous. This CDR3 is 12 amino acids long. CDR1 and CDR2 (germline): SGHTA, FQGNSA. V dropped 5 bases and J dropped 9 bases, with 11 bases sitting between them. In DNA form, the CDR3 reads TGTGCCAGCAGCCTCCCTATCGGTGAGCAGTTCTTC. Translation: CASSLPIGEQFF.

The chain has TRBV9 and TRBJ2-2; TRBD2 matches at 7 bases. V lost 7 bases and J lost 7; bases outside the gene matches: 7. Germline lookup yields CDR1 SGDLS and CDR2 YYNGEE. The CDR3 runs to 13 residues. The DNA for the CDR3 is TGTGCCAGCCGGGGAGGGTCGTACGGGGAGCTGTTTTTT. Encoded protein: CASRGGSYGELFF.

The genes are TRBV28 and TRBJ2-1; 9 bases fit TRBD2. The CDR3 has 13 amino acids. The junction had 5 bases not matched to a gene; V was cut back by 6 bases and J by 8 bases. Germline V lookup: CDR1 MDHEN, CDR2 SYDVKM. The CDR3 DNA sequence: TGTGCCAGCAGGGCGGGAGGGGCGGATGAGCAGTTCTTC. Encoded protein: CASRAGGADEQFF.

This chain uses TRBV20-1 with TRBJ1-1; D might be TRBD1 (6 bases). This CDR3 has 11 amino acids. CDR1 is DFQATT and CDR2 is SNEGSKA in the germline V gene (reference sequence). Trimming stripped 5 bases from V and 9 bases from J, with 13 bases between. CDR3 DNA: TGCAGTGCTTACAGGACAGACAAAGCTTTCTTT. It codes for CSAYRTDKAFF.

The genes are TRBV9 and TRBJ2-1, with a weak D call TRBD1 (5 bases). Between the trimmed V and J ends, which lost 3 bases and 16 bases, there was a span of 17 bases. The CDR3 runs 12 residues. Germline loops: CDR1 SGDLS, CDR2 YYNGEE. CDR3 sequence reads: CASSAPTGRIFF. CDR3 DNA: TGTGCCAGCAGCGCACCAACAGGCAGGATTTTCTTC.

This chain connects TRBV7-3 to TRBJ2-1; D gene uncertain. Germline CDR1 is SGHTA and CDR2 is FQGTGA. The CDR3 loop spans 13 amino acids. V lost 4 bases and J 2 bases, leaving 6 bases between the germline ends. CDR3 DNA: TGTGCCAGCAGCTCTTCCCCCTACAATGAGCAGTTCTTC. Translation gives CASSSSPYNEQFF.

This clone has a single count. This chain joins TRBV7-9 and TRBJ2-5; D might be TRBD1 (6 bases). The germline V gene has CDR1 SEHNR and CDR2 FQNEAQ (reference sequence). CDR3 length: 15 amino acids. The CDR3 here is CASVPKSAGVETQYF. The CDR3 DNA sequence: TGTGCTAGCGTTCCCAAGTCGGCAGGGGTGGAGACCCAGTACTTC.

The chain links TRBV11-3 to TRBJ1-2, with D unresolved. This CDR3 spans 13 amino acids. The ends were cut back, 5 bases at V and 4 bases at J, with 11 bases in the middle. Germline CDR1 and CDR2: SGHNT and YENEEA. In nucleotides, the CDR3 is TGTGCCAGCAGCCACGGATCCCTCTATGGCTACACCTTC. Translating it yields CASSHGSLYGYTF.

This rearrangement joins TRBV4-1 to TRBJ1-3, with D hard to call. CDR3 size: 14 residues. V lost 0 bases and J 5 bases, leaving 8 bases between the germline ends. Germline loops: CDR1 MGHRA, CDR2 YSYEKL. The CDR3 DNA follows: TGCGCCAGCAGCCAAGATGGACCCCGAAACACCATATATTTT. Protein product: CASSQDGPRNTIYF.

The genes are TRBV7-9 and TRBJ1-3; maybe TRBD1 (5 bases). This CDR3 spans 16 amino acids. V was cut by 1 base and J by 4 bases, with 14 bases left in between. Per germline, CDR1 SEHNR and CDR2 FQNEAQ (reference sequence). CDR3 coding DNA: TGTGCCAGCAGCTTAGATCTTGGGGGATCAGGAAACACCATATATTTT. This codes for CASSLDLGGSGNTIYF.

This chain connects TRBV29-1 to TRBJ1-2; D might be TRBD1 (5 bases). The CDR3 is made up of 12 amino acids. Looked up from germline, CDR1 is SQVTM and CDR2 is ANQGSEA. V was pared by 5 bases and J by 8 bases, with 15 bases between. In nucleotides, the CDR3 is TGCAGCGTTTCACAGGAAAGAGGGGGCTACACCTTC. Amino acids: CSVSQERGGYTF.

The chain links TRBV30 to TRBJ2-7; tentatively, D is TRBD2 (6 bases). The V gene's germline CDR1 is GTSNPN and CDR2 SVGIG (reference sequence). With 0 bases removed from V and 2 bases from J, the gap between germline ends came to 8 bases. The CDR3 totals 13 residues. The CDR3 DNA sequence: TGTGCCTGGAGTGTGCGGGGACCCTACGAGCAGTACTTC. Its protein product is CAWSVRGPYEQYF.

The CDR3 sequence: CASSPLGQSEQYF. CDR3 DNA: TGTGCCAGCTCACCCCTCGGGCAGAGCGAGCAGTACTTC. The J gene is TRBJ2-7, the V gene TRBV18; the D is unclear. The CDR3 contains 13 residues. Germline CDR1 reads KGHSH; CDR2 reads LQKENI. Trimming took 3 bases from V and 6 from J, leaving 12 bases between them.

The chain recombines TRBV2 with TRBJ2-7; 10 nucleotides match TRBD1. V lost 5 bases and J lost 6; bases outside the gene matches: 1. Germline CDR1 is SNHLY and CDR2 is FYNNEI. The length of the CDR3 is 12 residues. The CDR3 sequence: CASSRTGGEQYF. The DNA for the CDR3 is TGTGCCAGCAGTCGGACAGGGGGCGAGCAGTACTTC.

For this clone: At one boundary the junction diverges from the germline segment, which might be a read error. For the CDR3, the DNA is TGCAGCGCTGAAGGCAGGGCCGGAAACACCATATATTTT. This translates into CSAEGRAGNTIYF. The chain recombines TRBV29-1 with TRBJ1-3; D may be TRBD1 (5 bases). Germline CDR1 SQVTM, CDR2 ANQGSEA. CDR3 length: 13 amino acids.

The rearrangement joins TRBV5-1 to TRBJ2-1; 14 nucleotides line up with TRBD2. CDR1 is SGHRS, CDR2 YFSETQ, per germline. This CDR3 is built from 16 residues. V shed 4 bases, J shed 7 bases, and the junction held 7 bases outside the gene matches. CDR3: CASSRGTSGSRNEQFF. Here the CDR3 DNA reads TGCGCCAGCAGCAGGGGGACTAGCGGGAGTAGGAATGAGCAGTTCTTC.

The chain links TRBV18 to TRBJ2-3; no reliable D call. CDR3 length equals 15 residues. CDR1 KGHSH and CDR2 LQKENI come from the germline V gene. Trimming left V 3 bases short and J 0 bases short, with 10 bases between. The CDR3 region is CASSPLRGSTDTQYF. In DNA, the CDR3 is TGTGCCAGCTCACCTCTTAGAGGAAGCACAGATACGCAGTATTTT.

The chain is built from TRBV5-1 and TRBJ2-2; D is undetermined. Germline V gene lookup returns CDR1 SGHRS and CDR2 YFSETQ. The CDR3 is 13 amino acids. The V end was cut by 3 bases, the J end by 6 bases, with 9 bases between. CDR3 sequence reads: CASSSPNPGELFF. CDR3 in DNA: TGCGCCAGCAGCTCCCCCAACCCCGGGGAGCTGTTTTTT.

The gene calls are TRBV28 and TRBJ2-2; possibly TRBD1 or TRBD2 for D (6 bases each). This CDR3 region has 14 residues. Germline CDR1 and CDR2: MDHEN and SYDVKM. V was clipped by 10 bases and J by 1 base, with 13 bases between them. CDR3 in amino acids: CATLQGLNTGELFF. The CDR3 DNA reads TGTGCCACCTTACAGGGACTGAACACCGGGGAGCTGTTTTTT.

The J gene is TRBJ2-1, the V gene TRBV5-1; D remains ambiguous. Trimming took 2 bases from V and 6 from J, leaving 9 bases between them. The CDR3 is 13 amino acids. Germline loops: CDR1 SGHRS, CDR2 YFSETQ. CDR3 region: CASSFPGGNEQFF. The CDR3, as DNA: TGCGCCAGCAGCTTTCCAGGCGGCAATGAGCAGTTCTTC.

This chain joins TRBV28 and TRBJ2-7, with D perhaps matching TRBD1 or TRBD2 (5 bases each). Germline V gene sequence: CDR1 MDHEN, CDR2 SYDVKM. Between the trimmed V and J ends, which lost 3 bases and 2 bases, there was a span of 11 bases. CDR3 length: 14 amino acids. Here the CDR3 reads CASSFTGQPYEQYF. CDR3 nucleotide sequence: TGTGCCAGCAGTTTTACGGGGCAACCCTACGAGCAGTACTTC.

This clone was seen only once. Its ends do not fully match the called genes, so a read error is possible. V is TRBV6-5 and J is TRBJ2-7; D assignment may be TRBD1 or TRBD2 (5 bases each). The V gene's germline CDR1 is MNHEY and CDR2 SVGAGI. This CDR3 has 12 amino acids. In DNA form, the CDR3 reads TGTGCCAGCAGACCCCGAGGGGACGAGCAGTACTTT. Translated, it gives CASRPRGDEQYF.

This chain connects TRBV30 to TRBJ1-5; D not resolved. The germline V gene encodes CDR1 GTSNPN and CDR2 SVGIG (reference sequence). The CDR3 runs to 16 residues. The V end lost 1 base, the J end lost 5 bases, and 18 bases lay between the germline ends. The chain's CDR3 is CAWSAARTSPDQPQHF. The CDR3 bases are TGTGCCTGGAGTGCAGCCAGGACCTCACCGGATCAGCCCCAGCATTTT.

The rearrangement uses TRBV7-8 and TRBJ1-2; tentatively, D is TRBD1 (5 bases). The V end lost 8 bases, the J end lost 5 bases, and 18 bases lay between the germline ends. CDR3 length: 14 amino acids. The V gene's germline CDR1 is SGHVS and CDR2 FQNEAQ. In DNA, the CDR3 is TGTGCCAGCCTTTCCGGGACGGTCTCTTATGGCTACACCTTC. This encodes CASLSGTVSYGYTF.

Details on this clone: Relative to the germline gene, one junction end is altered; a read error may explain this. The rearrangement links TRBV9 to TRBJ2-1, with a weak D call TRBD2 (5 bases). The CDR3 is 15 amino acids. The germline gives CDR1 SGDLS, CDR2 YYNGEE. The CDR3 protein is CASSVGGLSYNEQFF. The CDR3 nucleotides are TGTGCCAGTAGCGTAGGAGGACTGTCCTATAATGAGCAGTTCTTC.

J is TRBJ2-5 and V is TRBV7-9; 7 nucleotides agree with TRBD1. The CDR3 length is 12 residues. The V and J ends lost 3 bases and 12 bases, in that order; junction bases with no gene match: 7. Looked up from germline, CDR1 is SEHNR and CDR2 is FQNEAQ (reference sequence). CDR3 protein: CASSFIGTAKYF. CDR3 sequence (DNA): TGTGCCAGCAGCTTCATCGGGACAGCGAAGTACTTC.

The V gene is TRBV30, the J gene TRBJ1-2, with a weak D call TRBD1 (6 bases). The CDR3 length is 12 residues. Germline lookup yields CDR1 GTSNPN and CDR2 SVGIG (reference sequence). The ends were cut back, 4 bases at V and 2 bases at J, with 8 bases in the middle. The CDR3 bases are TGTGCCTGGAAGGGGGTAAACTATGGCTACACCTTC. Its translation is CAWKGVNYGYTF. The entire variable domain, with the rest obtained from reference TRBV30 and TRBJ1-2, is as follows: SQTIHQWPATLVQPVGSPLSLECTVEGTSNPNLYWYRQAAGRGLQLLFYSVGIGQISSEVPQNLSASRPQDRQFILSSKKLLLSDSGFYLCAWKGVNYGYTFGSGTRLTVV.

V and J are TRBV19 and TRBJ1-5; no firm D call. The CDR3 consists of 16 residues. V was shortened by 2 bases and J by 0 bases, with 11 bases between the two germline ends. The V gene's germline CDR1 is LNHDA and CDR2 SQIVND (reference sequence). CDR3 loop: CASSITWELSNQPQHF. The CDR3 DNA reads TGTGCCAGTAGTATAACGTGGGAGCTTAGCAATCAGCCCCAGCATTTT.

A single count supports this clone. V usage is TRBV9 and J usage is TRBJ2-1; 7 bases line up with TRBD2. The V and J ends lost 0 bases and 9 bases, in that order; junction bases with no gene match: 12. The CDR3 has 16 amino acids. Germline CDR1 SGDLS, CDR2 YYNGEE. CDR3 protein: CASSVAGGGPFTEQFF. The CDR3 nucleotides are TGTGCCAGCAGCGTAGCTGGGGGAGGGCCTTTTACTGAGCAGTTCTTC.